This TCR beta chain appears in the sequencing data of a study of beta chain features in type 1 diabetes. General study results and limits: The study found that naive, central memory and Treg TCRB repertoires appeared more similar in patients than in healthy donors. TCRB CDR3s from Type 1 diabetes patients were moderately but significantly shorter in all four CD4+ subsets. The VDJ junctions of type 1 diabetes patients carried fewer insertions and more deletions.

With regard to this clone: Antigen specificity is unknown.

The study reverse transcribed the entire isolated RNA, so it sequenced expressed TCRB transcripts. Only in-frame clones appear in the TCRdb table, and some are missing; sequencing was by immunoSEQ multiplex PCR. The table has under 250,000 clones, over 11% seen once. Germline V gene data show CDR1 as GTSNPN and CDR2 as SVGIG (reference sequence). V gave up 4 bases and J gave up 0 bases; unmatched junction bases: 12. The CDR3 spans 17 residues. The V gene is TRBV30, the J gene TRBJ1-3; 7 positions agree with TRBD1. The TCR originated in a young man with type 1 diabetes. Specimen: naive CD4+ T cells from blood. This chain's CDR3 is CAWTRDSFSYSGNTIYF. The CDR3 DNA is TGTGCCTGGACCCGGGACAGTTTTTCTTACTCTGGAAACACCATATATTTT.